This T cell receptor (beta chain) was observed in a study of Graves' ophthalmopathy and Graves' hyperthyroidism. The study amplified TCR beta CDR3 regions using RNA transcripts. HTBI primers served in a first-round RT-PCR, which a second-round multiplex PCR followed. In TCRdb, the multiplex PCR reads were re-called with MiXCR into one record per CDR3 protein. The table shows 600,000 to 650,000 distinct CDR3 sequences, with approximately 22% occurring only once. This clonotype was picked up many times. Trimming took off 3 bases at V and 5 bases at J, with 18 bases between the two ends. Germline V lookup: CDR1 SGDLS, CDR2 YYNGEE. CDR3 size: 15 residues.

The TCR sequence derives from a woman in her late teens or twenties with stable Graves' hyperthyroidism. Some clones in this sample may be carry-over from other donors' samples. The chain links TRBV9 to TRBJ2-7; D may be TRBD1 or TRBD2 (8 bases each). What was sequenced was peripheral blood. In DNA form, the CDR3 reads TGTGCCAGCAGCGCGGGGGGGACAGGATTCGACGAGCAGTACTTC. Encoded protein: CASSAGGTGFDEQYF. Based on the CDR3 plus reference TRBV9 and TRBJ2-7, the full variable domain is DSGVTQTPKHLITATGQRVTLRCSPRSGDLSVYWYQQSLDQGLQFLIQYYNGEERAKGNILERFSAQQFPDLHSELNLSSLELGDSALYFCASSAGGTGFDEQYFGPGTRLTVT.